Below, one TCR beta chain is given with its context. The antigen is undetermined. The CDR3 runs 16 residues. V gave up 4 bases and J gave up 4 bases, with 18 bases separating them. Per the germline V gene, CDR1 is MNHEY and CDR2 is SVGAGI. The table came from immunoSEQ multiplex PCR; TCRdb's copy has only in-frame clones and leaves some out. Of 70,000 to 85,000 clones listed, 94% were seen once; the top ten hold approximately 10%. This entry is derived from a study of OX40 agonist ivuxolimab in advanced cancers. Study-level points and caveats: Normalized expansion of T-cell clones was also low for some nonresponders.

The origin of this receptor is an adult with an advanced solid tumor such as melanoma, head and neck, liver or kidney cancer. The rearrangement uses TRBV6-5 and TRBJ2-3, with D possibly TRBD2 on 7 matching bases. Sequenced here: CD4+ or CD8+ T cells sorted from blood, sampled in a trial of the OX40 agonist ivuxolimab. CDR3 nucleotide sequence: TGTGCCAGCAGTTCGATTCGGACTAGGGGGGCAGATACGCAGTATTTT. Translating it yields CASSSIRTRGADTQYF.